The following is a T cell receptor beta chain sequence with its context. Only in-frame clones appear in the TCRdb table, and some are missing; sequencing was by immunoSEQ multiplex PCR. The table shows about 80,000 clones, with around 96% occurring only once. These data originate in a study of technical replicates of blood from a handful of donors. This TCR was sampled from a human donor in good health. The material sequenced was T cells isolated from PBMCs.

As DNA, the CDR3 is TGTGCCAGCAGCTTCGGGACTAGCATTTACGAGCAGTACTTC. Translating it yields CASSFGTSIYEQYF. The V and J genes are TRBV5-6 and TRBJ2-7; 9 positions agree with TRBD2. Germline V gene data show CDR1 as SGHDT and CDR2 as YYEEEE. After removal of 2 bases from V and 4 bases from J, the junction contained 4 bases not matched to a gene. The CDR3 has 14 amino acids.